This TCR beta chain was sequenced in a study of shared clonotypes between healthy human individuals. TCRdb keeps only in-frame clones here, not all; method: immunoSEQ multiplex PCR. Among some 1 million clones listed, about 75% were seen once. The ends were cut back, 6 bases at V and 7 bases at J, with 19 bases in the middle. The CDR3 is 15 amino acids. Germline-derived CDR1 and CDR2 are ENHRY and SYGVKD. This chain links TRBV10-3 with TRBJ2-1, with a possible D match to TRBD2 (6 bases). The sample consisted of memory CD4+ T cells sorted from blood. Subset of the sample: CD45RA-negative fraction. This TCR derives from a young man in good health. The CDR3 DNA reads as TGTGCCATCAGCCTCAGCGGGCCCGGGGGAAATGAGCAGTTCTTC. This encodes CAISLSGPGGNEQFF.